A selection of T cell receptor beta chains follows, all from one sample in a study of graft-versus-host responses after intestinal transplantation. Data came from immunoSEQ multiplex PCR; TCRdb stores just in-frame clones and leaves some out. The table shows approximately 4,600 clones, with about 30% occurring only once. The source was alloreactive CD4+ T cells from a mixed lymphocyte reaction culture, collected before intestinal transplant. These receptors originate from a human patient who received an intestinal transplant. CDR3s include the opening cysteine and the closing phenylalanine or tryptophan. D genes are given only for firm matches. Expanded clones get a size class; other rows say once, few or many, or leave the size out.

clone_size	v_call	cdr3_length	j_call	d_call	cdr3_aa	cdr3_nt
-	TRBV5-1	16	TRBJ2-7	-	CASREQAGGGVYEQYF	TGCGCCAGCAGGGAGCAGGCAGGCGGGGGCGTCTACGAGCAGTACTTC
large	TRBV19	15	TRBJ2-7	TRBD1	CASSITDRGIMKQYF	TGTGCCAGTAGTATCACCGACAGGGGTATTATGAAGCAGTACTTC
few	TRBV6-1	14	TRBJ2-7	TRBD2	CASSLMGLSYEQYF	TGTGCCAGCAGTTTAATGGGACTATCCTACGAGCAGTACTTC
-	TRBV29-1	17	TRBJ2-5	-	CSVETRGSAWEQETQYF	TGCAGCGTTGAAACAAGGGGTAGCGCTTGGGAACAAGAGACCCAGTACTTC
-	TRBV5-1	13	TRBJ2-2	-	CASSGHNTGELFF	TGCGCCAGTTCGGGACACAACACCGGGGAGCTGTTTTTT
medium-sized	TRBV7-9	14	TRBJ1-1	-	CASSLEGQRTEAFF	TGTGCCAGCAGCTTAGAAGGACAGAGGACTGAAGCTTTCTTT
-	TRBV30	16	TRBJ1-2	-	CALSSGVGAVFYGYTF	TGTGCCCTAAGTTCCGGGGTAGGGGCTGTATTCTATGGCTACACCTTC
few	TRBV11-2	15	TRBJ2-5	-	CASSLELQGIETQYF	TGTGCCAGCAGCTTAGAACTTCAGGGAATAGAGACCCAGTACTTC
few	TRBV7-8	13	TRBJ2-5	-	CASSFGPKETQYF	TGTGCCAGCAGCTTTGGGCCCAAAGAGACCCAGTACTTC
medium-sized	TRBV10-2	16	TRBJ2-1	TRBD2	CASTVPKAGGINEQFF	TGCGCCAGCACCGTACCGAAAGCGGGAGGAATTAATGAGCAGTTCTTC
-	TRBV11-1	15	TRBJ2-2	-	CASSLYAPNTGELFF	TGTGCCAGCAGCTTATACGCCCCGAACACCGGGGAGCTGTTTTTT
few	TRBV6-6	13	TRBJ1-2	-	CACSFIANYCYTF	TGTGCCTGCAGTTTCATCGCTAACTATTGCTACACCTTC
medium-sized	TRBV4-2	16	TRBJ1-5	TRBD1	CASSQMDRVGNQPQHF	TGTGCCAGCAGCCAAATGGACAGGGTAGGGAATCAGCCCCAGCATTTT
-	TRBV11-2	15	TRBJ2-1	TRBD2	CASSLGLAGNNEQFF	TGTGCCAGCAGCCTAGGACTAGCGGGAAACAATGAGCAGTTCTTC
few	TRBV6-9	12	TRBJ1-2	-	CASSEPFYGYTF	TGTGCCAGCAGTGAACCCTTTTATGGCTACACCTTC
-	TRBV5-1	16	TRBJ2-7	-	CASSLAGPASSYGQYF	TGCGCCAGCAGCTTGGCGGGGCCAGCTAGCTCCTACGGGCAGTACTTC
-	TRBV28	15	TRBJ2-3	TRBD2	CASSGTSGDTDTQYF	TGTGCCAGCAGCGGGACTAGCGGGGACACAGATACGCAGTATTTT
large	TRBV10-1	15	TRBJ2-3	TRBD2	CASSDLAGPTDTQYF	TGCGCCAGCAGTGATCTAGCGGGCCCGACAGATACGCAGTATTTT
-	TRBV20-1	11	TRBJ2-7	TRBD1	CSARTGGEQYF	TGCAGTGCTAGGACAGGGGGCGAGCAGTACTTC
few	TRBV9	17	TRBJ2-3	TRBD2	CASSVAPGTSHTDTQYF	TGTGCCAGCAGCGTAGCCCCCGGGACTAGCCACACGGATACGCAGTATTTT
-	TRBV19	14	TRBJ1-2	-	CASSIDPRIYGYTF	TGTGCCAGTAGTATAGATCCCAGGATCTATGGCTACACCTTC
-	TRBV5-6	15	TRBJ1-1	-	CASSTPGLPNTEAFF	TGTGCCAGCAGCACACCGGGACTTCCGAACACTGAAGCTTTCTTT
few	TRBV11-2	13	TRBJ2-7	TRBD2	CASSASGTSGPPF	TGTGCCAGCAGCGCATCCGGGACTAGCGGGCCCCCGTTC
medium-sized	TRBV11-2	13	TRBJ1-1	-	CASSSPPYTEAFF	TGTGCCAGCAGCTCCCCCCCCTACACTGAAGCTTTCTTT
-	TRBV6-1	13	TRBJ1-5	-	CASSGRGNQPQHF	TGTGCCAGCAGTGGCAGGGGAAATCAGCCCCAGCATTTT
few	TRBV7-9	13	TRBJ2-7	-	CASSQGLSYEQYF	TGTGCCAGCAGCCAGGGACTTTCCTACGAGCAGTACTTC
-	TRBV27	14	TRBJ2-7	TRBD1	CASSFGTGGTEQYF	TGTGCCAGCAGTTTCGGGACAGGAGGAACCGAGCAGTACTTC
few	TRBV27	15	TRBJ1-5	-	CASSLFGQYNQPQHF	TGTGCCAGCAGTTTATTTGGACAGTACAATCAGCCCCAGCATTTT
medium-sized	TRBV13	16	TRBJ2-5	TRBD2	CASSLESGAIQETQYF	TGTGCCAGCAGCTTAGAGAGCGGGGCTATCCAAGAGACCCAGTACTTC
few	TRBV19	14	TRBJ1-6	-	CASSIAGPGSPLHF	TGTGCCAGTAGTATAGCAGGGCCGGGTTCACCCCTCCACTTT
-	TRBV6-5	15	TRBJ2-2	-	CASSSQGRDTGELFF	TGTGCCAGCAGTTCGCAGGGGAGGGACACCGGGGAGCTGTTTTTT